This T cell receptor (beta chain) was sequenced in a study of ipilimumab plus nivolumab after autologous stem cell transplantation. Produced via immunoSEQ multiplex PCR; TCRdb's table is partial and in-frame only. The sample lists 17,000 or so clones, just under 80% seen once, with more than 8.5% in the top ten. Germline V gene data show CDR1 as MNHEY and CDR2 as SVGAGI. The CDR3 sequence is 13 residues long. With 5 bases removed from V and 5 bases from J, the gap between germline ends came to 10 bases. V is TRBV6-5 and J is TRBJ1-5; D is possibly TRBD1 (5 bases). The material sequenced was PBMCs, taken in a trial of ipilimumab plus nivolumab as post-transplant consolidation. The TCR sequence derives from a male donor with diffuse large B-cell lymphoma. The CDR3 spells CASSVRAHQPQHF. Written as DNA, the CDR3 is TGTGCCAGCAGTGTCAGGGCCCATCAGCCCCAGCATTTT.